This TCR beta chain was captured by sequencing in a study of blood T cells in healthy people across ages. In the study overall: Researchers report that template switching captured about one barcoded beta molecule per two T cells. Regarding the study as a whole: Nothing was known about donor CMV status, and this possibly confounded expanded clonotype changes.

Collection of 8.5 to 10 milliliters of peripheral blood was performed for each donor. The CDR3 length is 15 residues. Deletions cut 2 bases from V and 5 bases from J, with 12 bases between. Per the germline V gene, CDR1 is MNHEY and CDR2 is SVGAGI. PCR was performed a second time for about 7 to 11 cycles using a sample-barcoded 5' primer and a J-beta primer mix. Each cDNA molecule was tagged by a template-switch adaptor that had 12 random nucleotides. MiXCR, applied by TCRdb to the 5' RACE reads, yields one record per CDR3 protein. The profile shows 800,000 to 950,000 distinct CDR3 sequences, about 36% of them singletons. For this clonotype: What it binds is unknown.

Sequencing was carried out using blood. This TCR derives from a man younger than 35 in good health. The chain combines TRBV6-5 with TRBJ2-2; D may be TRBD1 (5 bases). CDR3 loop: CASSYRGPRTGELFF. The CDR3 coding sequence is TGTGCCAGCAGTTACAGGGGTCCGAGGACCGGGGAGCTGTTTTTT.